The present T cell receptor (beta chain) was sequenced within a study of glioma-infiltrating T cells. Amplification of TCR alpha and beta CDR3 regions from RNA used iRepertoire nested multiplex PCR. TCRdb recomputed calls from the multiplex PCR reads with MiXCR, one row per CDR3 protein. The sample contains 400,000 or so distinct CDR3 sequences, roughly two fifths of which appear only once. The sample holds many counts of this clonotype. What it recognizes is unknown. Study outcomes and limitations: Only very few CDR3 sequences appeared in both tissue and blood. Tissue-blood divergence was below expectation in non-neoplastic patients, above in gliomas.

The V end was cut by 0 bases, the J end by 4 bases, with 18 bases between. The CDR3 is 17 amino acids. In germline, CDR1 is LNHNV, CDR2 YYDKDF (reference sequence). V is TRBV15 and J is TRBJ2-5, with TRBD2 as a possible D gene (5 bases). This sequence was found in a human donor with low-grade glioma or glioblastoma, undergoing nonglioma brain surgery, or in good health (not recorded which). Sequencing used glioma tissue, nonneoplastic brain tissue, or PBMCs (not recorded which). The CDR3 sequence: CATSRDLGPQLGETQYF. The CDR3 DNA follows: TGTGCCACCAGCAGAGATCTAGGACCCCAACTAGGAGAGACCCAGTACTTC.